In this sample, the clone carrying this T cell receptor (beta chain) turned up a few times. Its target is not known. What was sequenced were expressed TCRB transcripts, since all of the isolated RNA had been reverse transcribed. Using immunoSEQ multiplex PCR, the repertoire was profiled, and TCRdb retains in-frame clones only, with some absent. In the table there are some 270,000 clones, approximately 11% of which are singletons. The sample belongs to a study of beta chain features in type 1 diabetes. General observations from the study: Moderate yet significant TCRB CDR3 shortening was seen in Type 1 diabetes patients in all four CD4+ subsets.

Per the germline V gene, CDR1 is MNHNS and CDR2 is SASEGT. The CDR3 totals 15 residues. The V end was cut by 2 bases, the J end by 1 base, with 9 bases between. Every single donor gave one heparinised blood draw, and these averaged approximately 110 mL. Cells sorted by CD45RO/CCR7/CD25/CD127/CD95/CD27 comprised CD4+ naive, central memory, regulatory and stem cell-like memory cells. Specimen: naive CD4+ T cells from blood. The J gene is TRBJ1-5, the V gene TRBV6-1, with unresolved D. This clonotype was obtained from a man younger than 45 with type 1 diabetes. CDR3 DNA sequence: TGTGCCAGCAGTGAATTGGTGCGGAGCAATCAGCCCCAGCATTTT. It encodes CASSELVRSNQPQHF.